This T cell receptor (beta chain) stems from a study of shared clonotypes between healthy human individuals. V shed 7 bases and J shed 6 bases, with 13 bases lying between them. In germline, CDR1 is SQVTM, CDR2 ANQGSEA. This CDR3 has 11 amino acids. The assay was carried out at the deep level. Measured with immunoSEQ multiplex PCR; TCRdb has only the in-frame clones, and not every one. The profile covers about 750,000 clones, with 80% to 95% appearing a single time and around 24% taken by the ten largest. Selected positively for CCR7 and CD45RO-negative, naive CD8 cells excluded terminally differentiated effector memory CD45RA+ cells.

Sample: naive CD8+ T cells sorted from blood. The receptor was isolated from a man younger than 45 in good health. V and J are TRBV29-1 and TRBJ2-7; D ambiguous. The DNA of the CDR3 is TGCAGCGACGACTCCGCCGCCGAGCAGTACTTC. Residues: CSDDSAAEQYF.